Listed below are T cell receptor beta chains from one sample, sequenced in a study of T cells after yellow fever vaccination. Each CDR3 protein gets one entry after TCRdb re-called the 5' RACE reads with MiXCR. Seen here are over 45,000 distinct CDR3 sequences, 5.5% to 6% observed once, and the top ten hold roughly 31%. The source was PBMCs, either bulk or a sorted T-cell subset (CD4+, CD8+, memory, or dextramer-sorted; not recorded which), collected on the day of the yellow fever booster vaccination. The source is a man younger than 35 who received the YFV17D yellow fever vaccine. The CDR3 runs from the conserved cysteine through the conserved F or W. D genes are given only for firm matches. Rows give clone size only sometimes, using once, few, many, or a class for an expanded clone.

>TRBD2|few|TRBJ2-7|TRBV4-3
TGCGCCAGCAGCCAAGATCGCGGGGGTAACAACGAGCAGTACTTC
CASSQDRGGNNEQYF
>.|few|TRBJ1-4|TRBV12-3/TRBV12-4
TGTGCCAGCACCTACAGGGAGGCTGGGGAAAAACTGTTTTTT
CASTYREAGEKLFF
>TRBD1|few|TRBJ2-1|TRBV7-6
TGTGCCAGCAGCCCAAACTTCAGGGGGAGACGCAATGAGCAGTTCTTC
CASSPNFRGRRNEQFF
>TRBD1|many|TRBJ1-1|TRBV5-1
TGCGCCAGCAGCTTGGGGGACAGGGAGCTGTTTGGAGCTTTCTTT
CASSLGDRELFGAFF
>.|many|TRBJ2-5|TRBV7-2
TGTGCCAGCAGCAAACCACCCACAGAGACCCAGTACTTC
CASSKPPTETQYF
>.|many|TRBJ2-7|TRBV6-6
TGTGCCAGCTCTGGCAGCCCATACGAGCAGTACTTC
CASSGSPYEQYF
>.|many|TRBJ2-1|TRBV10-3
TGTGCCATCGGGGCCCACAATGAGCAGTTCTTC
CAIGAHNEQFF
>.|.|TRBJ2-3|TRBV7-2
TGTGCCACTCGAGGGCTTACTGGGACAGATACGCAGTATTTT
CATRGLTGTDTQYF
>.|many|TRBJ2-3|TRBV7-2
TGTGCCAGCAGCAAGGGCCCGACAGATACGCAGTATTTT
CASSKGPTDTQYF
>TRBD1|few|TRBJ1-4|TRBV5-6
TGTGCCAGCAGCTTGGGGGGACAGTCTGTCGGAAAACTGTTTTTT
CASSLGGQSVGKLFF
>.|.|TRBJ2-3|TRBV20-1
TGCAGTGCTAGAGATTACGAACGAGATACGCAGTATTTT
CSARDYERDTQYF
>.|few|TRBJ1-5|TRBV7-9
TGTGCCAGCAGCGGGGAGGGGCGGCTATTCGATCAGCCCCAGCATTTT
CASSGEGRLFDQPQHF
>.|few|TRBJ1-1|TRBV27
TGTGCCAGCAGTTTCTCGGGGGGGAACACTGAAGCTTTCTTT
CASSFSGGNTEAFF
>TRBD1|many|TRBJ2-1|TRBV12-3/TRBV12-4
TGTGCCAGCGGGGACAGGGGGCGAATTGAGCAGTTCTTC
CASGDRGRIEQFF
>.|.|TRBJ1-2|TRBV15
TGTGCCACCAGCAGAGATCTATTCGGTGGCTACACCTTC
CATSRDLFGGYTF
>.|.|TRBJ1-2|TRBV12-3/TRBV12-4
TGTGCCAGCAGTTTGGGGGATAACTATGGCTACACCTTC
CASSLGDNYGYTF
>.|.|TRBJ2-7|TRBV18
TGTGCCAGCTCACCACCGTGGGTGAGCTCCTACGAGCAGTACTTC
CASSPPWVSSYEQYF
>.|many|TRBJ2-3|TRBV7-9
TGTGCCAGCAGCTCTGGAGCGAGAACTAGCACAGATACGCAGTATTTT
CASSSGARTSTDTQYF
>.|many|TRBJ2-1|TRBV29-1
TGCAGCGGGCTCTTCGTTGATGAGCAGTTCTTC
CSGLFVDEQFF
>.|few|TRBJ2-5|TRBV18
TGTGCCAGCCGACCGTACCAAGAGACCCAGTACTTC
CASRPYQETQYF
>TRBD1|.|TRBJ2-7|TRBV20-1
TGCAGTGCTAGGGGGACAGCTTTTCTCTACGAGCAGTACTTC
CSARGTAFLYEQYF
>.|.|TRBJ1-1|TRBV7-9
TGTGCCAGCAGCATCGACGGGGGGGCCACTGAAGCTTTCTTT
CASSIDGGATEAFF
>.|few|TRBJ2-6|TRBV5-1
TGCGCCAGCAGCCCCCCCAACTCTGGGGCCAACGTCCTGACTTTC
CASSPPNSGANVLTF
>TRBD1|.|TRBJ1-1|TRBV12-5
TGTGCTAGTGGTCTGGGACAGGGGACGACTGAAGCTTTCTTT
CASGLGQGTTEAFF
>TRBD1|.|TRBJ1-1|TRBV6-5
TGTGCCAGCATCAGACAGGGGGACACTGAAGCTTTCTTT
CASIRQGDTEAFF
>.|.|TRBJ1-6|TRBV7-2
TGTGCCAGCAGCTTAGAAGGGTACTATAATTCACCCCTCCACTTT
CASSLEGYYNSPLHF
>.|many|TRBJ2-3|TRBV29-1
TGCAGCGGCAGTCGGGGGCATGGAGATACGCAGTATTTT
CSGSRGHGDTQYF
>.|few|TRBJ2-1|TRBV7-6
TGTGCCAGCAGCAACCGGGACATAGCGGCCAATGAGCAGTTCTTC
CASSNRDIAANEQFF
>TRBD2|many|TRBJ2-1|TRBV5-1
TGCGCCAGCAAACGGACTAGCGACTCCTACAATGAGCAGTTCTTC
CASKRTSDSYNEQFF
>.|few|TRBJ1-5|TRBV19
TGTGCCAGTAATTGGGGATGGGACCAGCCCCAGCATTTT
CASNWGWDQPQHF
>.|many|TRBJ2-3|TRBV4-3
TGCGCCAGCAGCCAAGGGCTAGACCCTGGAGATACGCAGTATTTT
CASSQGLDPGDTQYF
>.|many|TRBJ2-1|TRBV11-1
TGTGCCAGCAGCTCCCGGCAGCTCCGATACAATGAGCAGTTCTTC
CASSSRQLRYNEQFF
>TRBD2|.|TRBJ2-3|TRBV11-2
TGTGCCAGCAGCTTCTTAGCGGGGGCTTCAGATACGCAGTATTTT
CASSFLAGASDTQYF
>.|.|TRBJ2-3|TRBV20-1
TGCAGTGCTACTAATAGAGGGGGGGCCACAGATACGCAGTATTTT
CSATNRGGATDTQYF
>.|many|TRBJ1-2|TRBV15
TGTGCCACCAGCCCAAGGTCCGGACGGTGGATCTATGGCTACACCTTC
CATSPRSGRWIYGYTF
>.|many|TRBJ2-7|TRBV5-1
TGCGCCAGCAGCTCGGGTCGTAACGAGCAGTACTTC
CASSSGRNEQYF
>TRBD2|many|TRBJ2-1|TRBV29-1
TGCAGCGTGGGGGAGGGGAATGGGCAGTTCTTC
CSVGEGNGQFF
>.|.|TRBJ2-7|TRBV4-2
TGTGCCAGCAGCCATAATCGGGGGAACTCCTACGAGCAGTACTTC
CASSHNRGNSYEQYF
>.|many|TRBJ2-2|TRBV7-9
TGTGCCAGCAATCCGTCAGAGGTTTTCCGCGGGGAGCTGTTTTTT
CASNPSEVFRGELFF
>.|few|TRBJ1-1|TRBV6-2/TRBV6-3
TGTGCCAGCATTAAGCCAGGGAACACTGAAGCTTTCTTT
CASIKPGNTEAFF
>TRBD1|few|TRBJ1-4|TRBV5-5
TGTGCCAGCAGCTTGGAGTGGACAGGGTCGATCGGGAAACTGTTTTTT
CASSLEWTGSIGKLFF